The rows below give T cell receptor beta chains drawn from one sample of a study of T cells in narcolepsy. Generated by immunoSEQ multiplex PCR, the TCRdb table keeps only in-frame clones and is missing some. The sample holds 20,000 to 25,000 clones, almost 85% seen once. Source material: CD45RA- memory CD4+ T cells from PBMCs. Receptors originate from a human donor with narcolepsy. Both conserved end residues are part of each CDR3. The D gene is left open where the match is weak. Part of the rows lack a size; the others show once, few, many or a class for expanded clones.

>.|TRBV5-6|.|TRBJ1-4
TGTGCCAGCAGCTTGGCCGGGGCCTCAACTAATGAAAAACTGTTTTTT
CASSLAGASTNEKLFF
>TRBD2|TRBV5-4|.|TRBJ2-3
TGTGCCAGCAGCCCGGCCCTCAGCGGGAGGGGCACAGATACGCAGTATTTT
CASSPALSGRGTDTQYF
>.|TRBV20-1|.|TRBJ2-1
TGCAGTGCTAGTCCCGCCAGTGAGCAGTTCTTC
CSASPASEQFF
>.|TRBV19|once|TRBJ1-5
TGTGCCAGTAGTAACTCCAGGGTCCGAAGCAATCAGCCCCAGCATTTT
CASSNSRVRSNQPQHF
>.|TRBV7-2|.|TRBJ2-1
TGTGCCAGCAGCTTAAGGTCTGCGGGTATATCCTACAATGAGCAGTTCTTC
CASSLRSAGISYNEQFF
>TRBD2|TRBV18|.|TRBJ2-7
TGTGCCAGCTCACCACTTAGAGGACTAGGTCCCTACGAGCAGTACTTC
CASSPLRGLGPYEQYF
>TRBD2|TRBV18|.|TRBJ2-5
TGTGCCAGCTCACCACCTGGACTAGCGGGTTCCCAAGAGACCCAGTACTTC
CASSPPGLAGSQETQYF
>.|TRBV11-2|.|TRBJ2-5
TGTGCCAGCAGCTTACAGGGGTTGGAGACCCAGTACTTC
CASSLQGLETQYF
>.|TRBV18|.|TRBJ2-1
TGTGCCAGCTCGAAACAGAAGAGCTCCTACAATGAGCAGTTCTTC
CASSKQKSSYNEQFF
>.|TRBV28|once|TRBJ1-5
TGTGCCAGCAGCCCCAGGAGTGCCCCTAGCAATCAGCCCCAGCATTTT
CASSPRSAPSNQPQHF
>TRBD1|TRBV19|few|TRBJ2-2
TGTGCCAGTAGACTTTCAGGGGGCCCGAACACCGGGGAGCTGTTTTTT
CASRLSGGPNTGELFF
>TRBD2|TRBV2|once|TRBJ2-3
TGTGCCAGCAGTGAAGCGCTAGCGGGGGCGGCCGATACGCAGTATTTT
CASSEALAGAADTQYF
>.|TRBV19|.|TRBJ2-2
TGTGCCAGTAGTATCGGCGCAGGGGATGGCGGGGAGCTGTTTTTT
CASSIGAGDGGELFF
>TRBD1|TRBV5-1|.|TRBJ2-2
TGCGCCAGCAGCTTACAGGGGCGAATCTCCCCTACCAACACCGGGGAGCTGTTTTTT
CASSLQGRISPTNTGELFF
>TRBD1|TRBV14|.|TRBJ1-1
TGTGCCAGCAGCCATAAGACAGGGACCATGAACACTGAAGCTTTCTTT
CASSHKTGTMNTEAFF
>TRBD1|TRBV6-5|.|TRBJ1-5
TGTGCCAGCAGTGCAACGGGACAGGGTAAGCCCCAGCATTTT
CASSATGQGKPQHF
>TRBD1|TRBV11-2|.|TRBJ2-7
TGTGCCAGCAGCACTTGGACAGGCCCGATTTACGAGCAGTACTTC
CASSTWTGPIYEQYF
>.|TRBV4-1|.|TRBJ1-2
TGCGCCAGCAGCCAAGTAGGTACCCGGGCACCTTCAGGCTACACCTTC
CASSQVGTRAPSGYTF
>.|TRBV28|.|TRBJ2-1
TGTGCCAGCAGCTACGAGTTTGGCGGGAAGCCCTACAATGAGCAGTTCTTC
CASSYEFGGKPYNEQFF
>.|TRBV4-3|.|TRBJ2-6
TGCGCCAGCAGCCAGGTCGGCTCTGGGGCCAACGTCCTGACTTTC
CASSQVGSGANVLTF
>TRBD1|TRBV7-9|.|TRBJ2-3
TGTGCCAGCAGCTCCGGGACAGGGGGCCGCACAGATACGCAGTATTTT
CASSSGTGGRTDTQYF
>.|TRBV6-5|.|TRBJ2-1
TGTGCCAGCAGTTACCGCCCCAGAGCCTCCTACAATGAGCAGTTCTTC
CASSYRPRASYNEQFF
>.|TRBV5-4|.|TRBJ2-7
TGTGCCAGCAACGACCCCTCACCCCCCTACGAGCAGTACTTC
CASNDPSPPYEQYF
>.|TRBV2|.|TRBJ2-1
TGTGCCAGCAGTGAAGCTAGGGGGGGGAATGAGCAGTTCTTC
CASSEARGGNEQFF
>TRBD2|TRBV5-4|.|TRBJ2-7
TGTGCCAGCAGCTTGGAGGGACTAGTCATCGAGCAGTACTTC
CASSLEGLVIEQYF
>.|TRBV7-2|.|TRBJ2-1
TGTGCCAGCAGCTTAAATCCTAGCGAGAATGAGCAGTTCTTC
CASSLNPSENEQFF
>TRBD2|TRBV27|.|TRBJ2-1
TGTGCCAGCAGGCGAGCGGGAGGAGGAAAAAACAATGAGCAGTTCTTC
CASRRAGGGKNNEQFF
>TRBD2|TRBV5-1|.|TRBJ2-1
TGCGCCAGCAGCTTGATTACTAGCGGGAGGGGGAACAATGAGCAGTTCTTC
CASSLITSGRGNNEQFF
>.|TRBV28|.|TRBJ1-6
TGTGCCAGCCGGGTCAATAGAAATAATTCACCCCTCCACTTT
CASRVNRNNSPLHF
>.|TRBV28|.|TRBJ2-3
TGTGCCAGCAGTAGGGACTTCGGCCTCACAGATACGCAGTATTTT
CASSRDFGLTDTQYF
>.|TRBV18|.|TRBJ2-3
TGTGCCAGCTCAGGACAGATGGGCACAGATACGCAGTATTTT
CASSGQMGTDTQYF
>.|TRBV18|.|TRBJ1-4
TGTGCCAGCTCCCCCGCGAGGAGCCCGAATGAAAAACTGTTTTTT
CASSPARSPNEKLFF
>TRBD1|TRBV5-1|.|TRBJ2-7
TGCGCCAGCACCGACTGGACAGGGGGCGCCGAGCAGTACTTC
CASTDWTGGAEQYF
>.|TRBV11-3|.|TRBJ1-1
TGTGCCAGCAGCTTAGGCCCAACGAGGGACACTGAAGCTTTCTTT
CASSLGPTRDTEAFF
>TRBD2|TRBV19|.|TRBJ2-1
TGTGCCAGTAGAGGTTTAGCGGGTGCCCAGGAGCAGTTCTTC
CASRGLAGAQEQFF
>.|TRBV14|.|TRBJ2-7
TGTGCCAGCAGCCAAGATGCCTACGAGCAGTACTTC
CASSQDAYEQYF
>.|TRBV9|once|TRBJ1-6
TGTGCCAGCAGCGTAGATGCAGGAATTAATTCACCCCTCCACTTT
CASSVDAGINSPLHF
>TRBD2|TRBV10-1|.|TRBJ2-7
TGCGCCAGCAGTGAGTCCCCACTAGCGGGAGACGAGCAGTACTTC
CASSESPLAGDEQYF
>.|TRBV7-3|few|TRBJ2-2
TGTGCCAGCGGGAGCGGTAGCGGGGAGCTGTTTTTT
CASGSGSGELFF
>.|TRBV28|once|TRBJ1-1
TGTGCCAGCAGCCGACTCCAACGGCGCGCTTTCTTT
CASSRLQRRAFF
>.|TRBV11-2|.|TRBJ2-7
TGTGCCAGCAGCTTAAGGACTGGGCTGGGACGCGAGCAGTACTTC
CASSLRTGLGREQYF
>TRBD1|TRBV29-1|.|TRBJ1-2
TGCAGCACCGACAGGGGGAAAGCAGCCATGGATGGCTACACCTTC
CSTDRGKAAMDGYTF
>.|TRBV7-2|.|TRBJ2-7
TGTGCCAGCAGCTTAGCAGGGGGCTACGAGCAGTACTTC
CASSLAGGYEQYF
>.|TRBV7-2|.|TRBJ1-3
TGTGCCAGCAGCCCCGATCAATACTCTGGAAACACCATATATTTT
CASSPDQYSGNTIYF
>TRBD2|TRBV28|.|TRBJ2-1
TGTGCCAGCAAGTGGACTAGCGGGAACAATGAGCAGTTCTTC
CASKWTSGNNEQFF